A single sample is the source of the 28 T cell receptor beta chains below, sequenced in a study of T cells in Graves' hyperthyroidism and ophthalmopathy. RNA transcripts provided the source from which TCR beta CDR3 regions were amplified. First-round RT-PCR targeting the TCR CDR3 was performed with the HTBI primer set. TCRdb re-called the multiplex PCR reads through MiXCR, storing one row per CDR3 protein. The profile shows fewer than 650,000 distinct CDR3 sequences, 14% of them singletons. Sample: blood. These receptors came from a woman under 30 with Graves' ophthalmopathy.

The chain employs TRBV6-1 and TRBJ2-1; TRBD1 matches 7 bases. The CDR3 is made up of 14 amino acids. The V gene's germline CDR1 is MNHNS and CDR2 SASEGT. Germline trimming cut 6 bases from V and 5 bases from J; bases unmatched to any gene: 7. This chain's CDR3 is CASRDWGQNNEQFF. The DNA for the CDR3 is TGTGCCAGCAGGGACTGGGGACAGAACAATGAGCAGTTCTTC.

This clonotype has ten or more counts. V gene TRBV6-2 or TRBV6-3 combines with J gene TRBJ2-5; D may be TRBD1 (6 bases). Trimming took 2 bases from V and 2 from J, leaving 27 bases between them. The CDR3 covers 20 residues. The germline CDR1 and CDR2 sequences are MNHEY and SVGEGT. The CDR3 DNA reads TGTGCCAGCAGTTACCTCCCTAGCCCGGAGGAATGGACAGCACAAGAGACCCAGTACTTC. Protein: CASSYLPSPEEWTAQETQYF.

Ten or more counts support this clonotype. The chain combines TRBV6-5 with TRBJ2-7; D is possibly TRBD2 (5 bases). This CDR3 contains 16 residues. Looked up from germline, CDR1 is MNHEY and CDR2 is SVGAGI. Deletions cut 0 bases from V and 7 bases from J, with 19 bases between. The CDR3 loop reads CASSYSKEVPRWEQYF. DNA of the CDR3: TGTGCCAGCAGTTACTCCAAGGAGGTACCCCGATGGGAGCAGTACTTC.

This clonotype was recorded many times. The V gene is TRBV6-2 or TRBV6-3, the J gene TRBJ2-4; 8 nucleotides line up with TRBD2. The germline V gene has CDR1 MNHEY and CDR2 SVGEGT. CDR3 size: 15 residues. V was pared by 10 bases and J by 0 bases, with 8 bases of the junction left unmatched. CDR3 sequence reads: CATQLAELAKNIQYF. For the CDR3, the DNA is TGTGCCACCCAACTAGCGGAACTAGCCAAAAACATTCAGTACTTC.

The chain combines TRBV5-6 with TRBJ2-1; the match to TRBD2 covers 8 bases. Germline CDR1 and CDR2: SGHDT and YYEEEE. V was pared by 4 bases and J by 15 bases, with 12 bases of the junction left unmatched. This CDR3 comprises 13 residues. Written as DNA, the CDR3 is TGTGCCAGCAGCCAGCGGGGAGGGACTAGTTTGTTCTTC. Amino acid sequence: CASSQRGGTSLFF.

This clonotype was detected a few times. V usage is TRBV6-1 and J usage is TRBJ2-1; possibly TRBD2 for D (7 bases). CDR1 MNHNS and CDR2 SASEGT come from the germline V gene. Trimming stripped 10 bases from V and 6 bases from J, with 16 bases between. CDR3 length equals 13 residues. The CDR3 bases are TGTGCCACGTCCGCCGGGGGGCGCAATGAGCAGTTCTTC. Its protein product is CATSAGGRNEQFF.

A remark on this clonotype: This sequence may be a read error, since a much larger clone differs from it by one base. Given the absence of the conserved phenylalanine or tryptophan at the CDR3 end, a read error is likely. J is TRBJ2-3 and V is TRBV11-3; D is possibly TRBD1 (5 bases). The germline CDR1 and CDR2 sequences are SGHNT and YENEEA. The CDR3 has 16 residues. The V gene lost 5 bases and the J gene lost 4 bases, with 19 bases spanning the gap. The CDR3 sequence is CASSRGAGLWPDTQYS. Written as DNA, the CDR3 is TGTGCCAGCAGCCGTGGGGCAGGTCTGTGGCCAGATACGCAGTATTCT.

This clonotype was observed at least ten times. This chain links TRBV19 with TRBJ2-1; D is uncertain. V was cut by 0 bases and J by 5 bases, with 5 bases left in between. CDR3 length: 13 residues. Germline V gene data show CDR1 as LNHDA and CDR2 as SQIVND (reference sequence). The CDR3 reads CASSIDLNNEQFF. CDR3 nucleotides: TGTGCCAGTAGTATAGATCTAAACAATGAGCAGTTCTTC. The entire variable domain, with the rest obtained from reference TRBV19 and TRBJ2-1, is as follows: DGGITQSPKYLFRKEGQNVTLSCEQNLNHDAMYWYRQDPGQGLRLIYYSQIVNDFQKGDIAEGYSVSREKKESFPLTVTSAQKNPTAFYLCASSIDLNNEQFFGPGTRLTVL.

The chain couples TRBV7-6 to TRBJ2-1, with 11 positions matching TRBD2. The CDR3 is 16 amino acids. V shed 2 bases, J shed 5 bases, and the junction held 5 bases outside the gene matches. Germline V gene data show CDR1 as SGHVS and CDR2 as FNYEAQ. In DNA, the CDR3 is TGTGCCAGCAGCTTACAGGGACTAGCGGAAAACAATGAGCAGTTCTTC. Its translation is CASSLQGLAENNEQFF.

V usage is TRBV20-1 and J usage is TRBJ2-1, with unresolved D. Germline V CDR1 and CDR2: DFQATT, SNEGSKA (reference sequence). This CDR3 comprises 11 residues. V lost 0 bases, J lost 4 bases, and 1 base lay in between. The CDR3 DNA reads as TGCAGTGCTAGAGAATACAATGAGCAGTTCTTC. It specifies CSAREYNEQFF.

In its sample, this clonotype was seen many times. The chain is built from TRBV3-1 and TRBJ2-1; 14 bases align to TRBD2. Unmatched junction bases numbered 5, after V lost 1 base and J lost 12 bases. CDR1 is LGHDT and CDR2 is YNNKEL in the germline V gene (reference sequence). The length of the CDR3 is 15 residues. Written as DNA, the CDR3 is TGTGCCAGCAGCCAAGTGACTAGCGGGAGGGCTTCGCAGTTCTTC. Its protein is CASSQVTSGRASQFF.

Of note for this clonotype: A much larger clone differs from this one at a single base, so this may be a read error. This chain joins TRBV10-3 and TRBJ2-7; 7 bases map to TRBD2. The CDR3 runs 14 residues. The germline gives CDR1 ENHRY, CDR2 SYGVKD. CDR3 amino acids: CVISGGGLGYEQYF. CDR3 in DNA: TGTGTCATCAGTGGGGGAGGGCTTGGGTACGAGCAGTACTTC.

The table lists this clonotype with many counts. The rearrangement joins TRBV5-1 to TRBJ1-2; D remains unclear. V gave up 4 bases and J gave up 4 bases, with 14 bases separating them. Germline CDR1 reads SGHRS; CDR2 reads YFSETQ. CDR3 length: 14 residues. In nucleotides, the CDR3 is TGCGCCAGCAGCCCGAGGGTAGGTGGCTATGGCTACACCTTC. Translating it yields CASSPRVGGYGYTF. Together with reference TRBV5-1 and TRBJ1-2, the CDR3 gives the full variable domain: KAGVTQTPRYLIKTRGQQVTLSCSPISGHRSVSWYQQTPGQGLQFLFEYFSETQRNKGNFPGRFSGRQFSNSRSEMNVSTLELGDSALYLCASSPRVGGYGYTFGSGTRLTVV.

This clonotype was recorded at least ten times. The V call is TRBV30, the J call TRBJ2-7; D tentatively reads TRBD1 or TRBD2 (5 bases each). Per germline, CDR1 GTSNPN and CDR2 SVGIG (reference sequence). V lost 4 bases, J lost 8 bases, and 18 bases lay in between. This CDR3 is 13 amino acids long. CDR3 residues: CAWTAGTKGQQYF. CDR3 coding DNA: TGTGCCTGGACTGCCGGGACCAAAGGTCAGCAGTACTTC.

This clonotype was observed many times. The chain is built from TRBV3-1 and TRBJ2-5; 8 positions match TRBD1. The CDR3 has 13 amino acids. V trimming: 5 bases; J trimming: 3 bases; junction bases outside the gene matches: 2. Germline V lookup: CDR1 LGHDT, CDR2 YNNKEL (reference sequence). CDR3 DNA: TGTGCCAGCAGCAGGACAGGGAAAGAGACCCAGTACTTC. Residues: CASSRTGKETQYF.

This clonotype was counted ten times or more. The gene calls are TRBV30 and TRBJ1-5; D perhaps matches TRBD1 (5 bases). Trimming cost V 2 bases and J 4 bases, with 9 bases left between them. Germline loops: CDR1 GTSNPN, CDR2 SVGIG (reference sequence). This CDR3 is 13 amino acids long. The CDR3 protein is CAWSRGENQPQHF. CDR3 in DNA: TGTGCCTGGAGTCGGGGGGAGAATCAGCCCCAGCATTTT.

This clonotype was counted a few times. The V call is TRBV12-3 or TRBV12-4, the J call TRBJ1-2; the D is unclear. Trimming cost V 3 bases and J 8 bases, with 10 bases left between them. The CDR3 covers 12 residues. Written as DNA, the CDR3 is TGTGCCAGCAGTTTTGCGGGCGGGGGCTACACCTTC. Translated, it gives CASSFAGGGYTF.

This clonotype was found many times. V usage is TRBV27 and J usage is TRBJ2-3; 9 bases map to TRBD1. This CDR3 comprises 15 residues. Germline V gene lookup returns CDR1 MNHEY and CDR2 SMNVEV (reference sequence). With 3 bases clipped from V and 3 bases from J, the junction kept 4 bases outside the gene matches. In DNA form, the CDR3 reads TGTGCCAGCAGTTTCCCGACAGGGGGTACAGATACGCAGTATTTT. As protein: CASSFPTGGTDTQYF.

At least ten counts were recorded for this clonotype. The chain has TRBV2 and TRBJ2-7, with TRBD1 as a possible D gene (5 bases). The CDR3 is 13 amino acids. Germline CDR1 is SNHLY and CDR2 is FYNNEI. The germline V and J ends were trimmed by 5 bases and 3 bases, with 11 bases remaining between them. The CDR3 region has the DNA TGTGCCAGCAGTTCCGACCAGGGCTACGAGCAGTACTTC. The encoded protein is CASSSDQGYEQYF.

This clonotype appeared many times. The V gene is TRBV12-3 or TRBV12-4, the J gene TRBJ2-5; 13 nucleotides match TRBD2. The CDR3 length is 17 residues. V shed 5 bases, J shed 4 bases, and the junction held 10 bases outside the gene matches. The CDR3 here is CASSLGLAGSEGETQYF. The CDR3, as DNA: TGTGCCAGCAGTCTGGGACTAGCGGGATCTGAGGGAGAGACCCAGTACTTC.

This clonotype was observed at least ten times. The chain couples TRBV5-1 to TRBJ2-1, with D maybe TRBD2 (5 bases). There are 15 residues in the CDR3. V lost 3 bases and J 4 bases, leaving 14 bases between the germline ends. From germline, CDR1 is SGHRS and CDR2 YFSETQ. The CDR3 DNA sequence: TGCGCCAGCAGCTCTCCGCCCCCGGGGTACAATGAGCAGTTCTTC. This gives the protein CASSSPPPGYNEQFF.

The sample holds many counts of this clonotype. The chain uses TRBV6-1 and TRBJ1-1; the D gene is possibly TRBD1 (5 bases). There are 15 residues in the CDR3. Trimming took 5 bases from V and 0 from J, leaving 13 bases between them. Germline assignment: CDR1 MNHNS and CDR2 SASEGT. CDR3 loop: CASSTGGAMNTEAFF. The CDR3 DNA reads TGTGCCAGCAGTACGGGGGGAGCGATGAACACTGAAGCTTTCTTT.

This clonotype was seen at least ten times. The CDR3, as DNA: TGTGCCAGCAGCTTAACAGTGAACACTGAAGCTTTCTTT. Its protein is CASSLTVNTEAFF. The rearrangement links TRBV7-9 to TRBJ1-1; D is unresolved. Germline V CDR1 and CDR2: SEHNR, FQNEAQ (reference sequence). Trimming removed 2 bases at V and 0 bases at J, with 4 bases between. The CDR3 consists of 13 residues.

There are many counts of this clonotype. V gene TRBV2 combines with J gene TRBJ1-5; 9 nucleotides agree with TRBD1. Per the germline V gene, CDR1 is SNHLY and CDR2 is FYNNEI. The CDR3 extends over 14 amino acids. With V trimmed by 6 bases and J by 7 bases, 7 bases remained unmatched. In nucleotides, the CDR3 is TGTGCCAGCAGCCTACAGGGGGCGGGACAGCCCCAGCATTTT. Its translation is CASSLQGAGQPQHF.

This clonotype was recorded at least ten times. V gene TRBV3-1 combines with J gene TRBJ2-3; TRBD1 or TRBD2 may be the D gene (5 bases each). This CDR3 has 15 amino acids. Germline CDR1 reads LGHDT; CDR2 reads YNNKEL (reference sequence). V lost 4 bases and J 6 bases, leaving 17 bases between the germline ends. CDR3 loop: CASSPRWGWKDTQYF. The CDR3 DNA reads TGTGCCAGCAGCCCGCGTTGGGGGTGGAAGGATACGCAGTATTTT.

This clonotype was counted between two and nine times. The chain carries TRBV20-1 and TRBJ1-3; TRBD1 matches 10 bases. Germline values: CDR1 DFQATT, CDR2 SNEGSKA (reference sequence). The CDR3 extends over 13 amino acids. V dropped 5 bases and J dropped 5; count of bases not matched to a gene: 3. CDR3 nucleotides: TGCAGTGCTCCGACAGGGGGCAGAAACACCATATATTTT. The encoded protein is CSAPTGGRNTIYF.

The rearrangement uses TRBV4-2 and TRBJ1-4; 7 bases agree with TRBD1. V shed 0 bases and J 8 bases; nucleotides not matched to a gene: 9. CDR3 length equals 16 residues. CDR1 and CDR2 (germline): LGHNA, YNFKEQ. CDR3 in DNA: TGTGCCAGCAGCCAAGAAAAAGGGCAGGGGGGGGAAAAACTGTTTTTT. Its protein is CASSQEKGQGGEKLFF.

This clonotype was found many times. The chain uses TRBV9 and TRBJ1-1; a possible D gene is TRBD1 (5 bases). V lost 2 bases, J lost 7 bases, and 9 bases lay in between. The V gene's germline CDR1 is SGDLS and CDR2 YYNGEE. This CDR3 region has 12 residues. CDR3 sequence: CASSVGGGEAFF. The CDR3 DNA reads TGTGCCAGCAGCGTGGGGGGAGGTGAAGCTTTCTTT.